One and the same sample provided the 20 T cell receptor beta chains below, sequenced in a study of regulatory T cells in long-lasting Graves disease. Noted time point: newly diagnosed GD, antithyroid drugs for less than 3 months. RNA from PBMCs was the source of the TCR library. CDR3 regions were amplified by Arm-PCR using iRepertoire HTBI primers to build TCR beta libraries. TCRdb reprocessed the multiplex PCR reads via MiXCR and lists one record per CDR3 protein. Of about 420,000 distinct CDR3 sequences in the sample, about 17% are singletons; the top ten hold about 25%. Separately, the same data were catalogued under a study of T cells in Graves' hyperthyroidism and ophthalmopathy.

This specimen was peripheral blood mononuclear cells (PBMCs), taken at new diagnosis, from a patient treated with antithyroid drugs. The receptors derive from a woman between 18 and 29 years old with Graves disease.

This clonotype appeared a few times. The CDR3 loop reads CASSERDRAGELFF. In DNA, the CDR3 is TGCGCCAGCAGTGAGAGGGACAGGGCCGGGGAGCTGTTTTTT. V gene TRBV10-1 combines with J gene TRBJ2-2, with 9 bases matching TRBD1. Germline lookup yields CDR1 WNHNN and CDR2 SYGVQD (reference sequence). The CDR3 runs to 14 residues. J gave up 6 bases and V 2 bases, and 1 base lay outside the gene matches.

Here the CDR3 reads CASSKQGHTIEQFF. The CDR3, as DNA: TGTGCCAGTAGTAAGCAGGGGCACACAATAGAGCAGTTCTTC. The chain is built from TRBV19 and TRBJ2-1, with a weak D call TRBD1 (6 bases). CDR3 length: 14 amino acids. Per germline, CDR1 LNHDA and CDR2 SQIVND (reference sequence). The V and J ends lost 4 bases and 10 bases respectively, with 17 bases between them. Complete variable domain (other parts from reference TRBV19 and TRBJ2-1): DGGITQSPKYLFRKEGQNVTLSCEQNLNHDAMYWYRQDPGQGLRLIYYSQIVNDFQKGDIAEGYSVSREKKESFPLTVTSAQKNPTAFYLCASSKQGHTIEQFFGPGTRLTVL.

J is TRBJ2-7 and V is TRBV30, with 14 nucleotides matching TRBD2. Per germline, CDR1 GTSNPN and CDR2 SVGIG (reference sequence). With 1 base clipped from V and 0 bases from J, the junction kept 2 bases outside the gene matches. The CDR3 sequence is 16 residues long. Written as DNA, the CDR3 is TGTGCCTGGAGTGGGACTAGCGGGAGGCCCTCCTACGAGCAGTACTTC. It yields the protein CAWSGTSGRPSYEQYF.

The sample holds a few counts of this clonotype. This chain joins TRBV7-2 and TRBJ2-2; D remains ambiguous. Deletions cut 2 bases from V and 6 bases from J, with 16 bases between. From germline, CDR1 is SGHTA and CDR2 FQGNSA. The CDR3 runs to 16 residues. CDR3 region: CASSLISSFLAGELFF. Here the CDR3 DNA reads TGTGCCAGCAGCTTAATCAGTTCCTTCCTGGCCGGGGAGCTGTTTTTT.

This clonotype was detected many times. V and J are TRBV15 and TRBJ1-3, with D unresolved. V was trimmed by 0 bases and J by 0 bases, leaving 6 bases between them. This CDR3 has 15 amino acids. The germline V gene has CDR1 LNHNV and CDR2 YYDKDF (reference sequence). The CDR3 here is CATSREVASGNTIYF. CDR3 in DNA: TGTGCCACCAGCAGAGAGGTGGCCTCTGGAAACACCATATATTTT.

At least ten counts were recorded for this clonotype. This chain uses TRBV2 with TRBJ2-1, with 7 bases lining up with TRBD1. The CDR3 is 15 amino acids. Unmatched junction bases numbered 4, after V lost 5 bases and J lost 0 bases. Germline values: CDR1 SNHLY, CDR2 FYNNEI. Here the CDR3 DNA reads TGTGCCAGCAGTAATCAGGGGGTCTCCTACAATGAGCAGTTCTTC. The encoded protein is CASSNQGVSYNEQFF. Combining the CDR3 with reference TRBV2 and TRBJ2-1 gives the whole variable domain EPEVTQTPSHQVTQMGQEVILRCVPISNHLYFYWYRQILGQKVEFLVSFYNNEISEKSEIFDDQFSVERPDGSNFTLKIRSTKLEDSAMYFCASSNQGVSYNEQFFGPGTRLTVL.

This clonotype showed up many times. CDR3 loop: CSVEGAVMGMNTEAFF. The CDR3 DNA is TGCAGCGTTGAAGGCGCGGTAATGGGCATGAACACTGAAGCTTTCTTT. V gene TRBV29-1 combines with J gene TRBJ1-1; D call uncertain. The CDR3 has 16 residues. V lost 1 base and J lost 0, with 15 bases in between. Germline V gene sequence: CDR1 SQVTM, CDR2 ANQGSEA.

J is TRBJ1-4 and V is TRBV6-1; 7 bases align to TRBD1. The V gene's germline CDR1 is MNHNS and CDR2 SASEGT. After removal of 11 bases from V and 6 bases from J, the junction contained 6 bases not matched to a gene. The CDR3 covers 12 residues. CDR3 in amino acids: CAGGQQDEKLFF. In nucleotides, the CDR3 is TGTGCCGGGGGACAGCAAGATGAAAAACTGTTTTTT.

There are a few counts of this clonotype. The V and J genes are TRBV28 and TRBJ1-1; D unresolved. The CDR3 consists of 13 residues. Germline V lookup: CDR1 MDHEN, CDR2 SYDVKM. Trimming removed 5 bases at V and 4 bases at J, with 11 bases between. CDR3 bases: TGTGCCAGCAGTCAGGCGGGCGCCACTGAAGCTTTCTTT. Protein sequence: CASSQAGATEAFF.

This clonotype has more than one count but fewer than ten. The rearrangement joins TRBV27 to TRBJ2-2; D remains ambiguous. Trimming took off 1 base at V and 1 base at J, with 7 bases between the two ends. CDR3 size: 15 residues. In germline, CDR1 is MNHEY, CDR2 SMNVEV (reference sequence). CDR3 bases: TGTGCCAGCAGTTTATGGGGTGGGAACACCGGGGAGCTGTTTTTT. Translation: CASSLWGGNTGELFF.

This clonotype came up a few times. V usage is TRBV7-3 and J usage is TRBJ2-1; 10 nucleotides line up with TRBD2. V was clipped by 2 bases and J by 8 bases; unmatched bases: 9. Per the germline V gene, CDR1 is SGHTA and CDR2 is FQGTGA. This CDR3 region has 16 residues. Here the CDR3 reads CASSLDRPSGSDEQFF. DNA for the CDR3: TGTGCCAGCAGCTTAGACCGGCCTAGCGGGAGTGATGAGCAGTTCTTC.

The chain combines TRBV27 with TRBJ2-6; D is perhaps TRBD1 (7 bases). This CDR3 has 21 residues. Trimming left V 2 bases short and J 1 base short, with 24 bases between. Germline V gene data show CDR1 as MNHEY and CDR2 as SMNVEV (reference sequence). Here the CDR3 reads CASSLPHPLGRGQSGANVLTF. The CDR3 coding sequence is TGTGCCAGCAGTTTACCCCACCCCCTAGGGCGGGGACAGTCTGGGGCCAACGTCCTGACTTTC.

This clonotype was counted ten times or more. The J gene is TRBJ1-1, the V gene TRBV27; the match to TRBD1 covers 8 bases. The CDR3 spans 15 residues. V lost 1 base and J lost 1; bases outside the gene matches: 2. Germline lookup yields CDR1 MNHEY and CDR2 SMNVEV (reference sequence). The CDR3 loop reads CASSLYDRGNTEAFF. The DNA for the CDR3 is TGTGCCAGCAGTTTATATGACAGGGGGAACACTGAAGCTTTCTTT.

This clonotype was counted at least ten times. The rearrangement joins TRBV7-2 to TRBJ2-1; TRBD2 is a possible D gene (5 bases). Looked up from germline, CDR1 is SGHTA and CDR2 is FQGNSA. The CDR3 is 13 amino acids. Trimming shortened V by 6 bases and J by 11 bases, and 17 bases separated the two germline ends. This CDR3 is CASSFTDRGQQFF. The CDR3 nucleotides are TGTGCCAGCAGTTTTACCGATCGGGGTCAGCAGTTCTTC.

The rearrangement links TRBV20-1 to TRBJ2-2; possible D gene TRBD1, 5 bases. The germline V gene encodes CDR1 DFQATT and CDR2 SNEGSKA (reference sequence). CDR3 length equals 15 residues. V was clipped by 3 bases and J by 4 bases, with 15 bases between them. CDR3 in DNA: TGCAGTGCTAGTCTTGACAGATTCCCCACCGGGGAGCTGTTTTTT. Protein: CSASLDRFPTGELFF.

This clonotype was observed at least ten times. The V call is TRBV3-1, the J call TRBJ2-5; 10 nucleotides align to TRBD2. The CDR3 extends over 14 amino acids. The germline gives CDR1 LGHDT, CDR2 YNNKEL (reference sequence). The junction had 0 bases not matched to a gene; V was cut back by 4 bases and J by 1 base. DNA for the CDR3: TGTGCCAGCAGCCGGACTAGCGGCCAAGAGACCCAGTACTTC. It translates to CASSRTSGQETQYF.

This chain uses TRBV11-2 with TRBJ2-6, with 10 bases identical to TRBD2. The germline V gene has CDR1 SGHAT and CDR2 FQNNGV. The CDR3 is 18 amino acids. V lost 1 base, J lost 3 bases, and 6 bases stayed unmatched. CDR3 loop: CASSLGSGRAFGANVLTF. The DNA of the CDR3 is TGTGCCAGCAGCTTAGGCAGCGGGAGGGCCTTTGGGGCCAACGTCCTGACTTTC.

For this clonotype: With a much larger clone just one base away, this may be a read error. The chain joins TRBV20-1 to TRBJ2-5; no clear D. This CDR3 has 13 residues. Trimming took 4 bases from V and 11 from J, leaving 20 bases between them. Germline-derived CDR1 and CDR2 are DFQATT and SNEGSKA (reference sequence). The CDR3 DNA follows: TGCAGTGCTATGGACGGTAAGGTGAATGAGCAGTACTTC. Its translation: CSAMDGKVNEQYF.

V usage is TRBV6-1 and J usage is TRBJ1-1; the match to TRBD1 covers 8 bases. Germline assignment: CDR1 MNHNS and CDR2 SASEGT. The V segment lost 6 bases and the J segment 4 bases; nucleotides outside the gene matches: 7. The CDR3 sequence is 14 residues long. CDR3: CASRASGQGTEAFF. CDR3 in DNA: TGTGCCAGCAGAGCTAGTGGACAGGGCACTGAAGCTTTCTTT.

This clonotype was detected ten times or more. The rearrangement joins TRBV12-3 or TRBV12-4 to TRBJ2-3; TRBD2 matches 13 bases. V lost 7 bases to trimming and J lost 2 bases; unmatched junction nucleotides: 6. The CDR3 extends over 16 amino acids. In DNA form, the CDR3 reads TGTGCCAGCAATCGACTAGCGGGAGGTCACACAGATACGCAGTATTTT. Amino acid sequence: CASNRLAGGHTDTQYF.